Listed below are T cell receptor beta chains from one sample, sequenced in a study of CD8+CD57+ T cells in acquired aplastic anemia. In TCRdb, the reads were re-called with MiXCR into one record per CDR3 protein. This table holds 250,000 to 300,000 distinct CDR3 sequences, under 60% found once. Material: sorted CD4+, CD8+, or CD8+CD57+ T cells (not recorded which) from PBMCs. Receptors were obtained from a human donor with aplastic anemia. Each CDR3 is given with its conserved first and last residue. The order of the fields is J gene, V gene, D gene, clone size, CDR3 DNA, CDR3 protein. The D gene is left open where the match is weak. Clone size is shown for a subset of rows, as once, few, many or a class of expanded clone.

J: TRBJ1-2
V: TRBV11-2
D: TRBD1
size: many
DNA: TGTGCCAGCAACCGCGGACAGGGGGAAGGCTACACCTTC
CDR3: CASNRGQGEGYTF

J: TRBJ1-4
V: TRBV10-3
D: NA
size: once
DNA: TGTGCCATCAGCGCTTCAAAAGGGTCTGGGGAAAAACTGTTTTTT
CDR3: CAISASKGSGEKLFF

J: TRBJ2-1
V: TRBV20-1
D: NA
size: few
DNA: TGCAGTGTCAGGAGCTCCTACAATGAGCAGTTCTTC
CDR3: CSVRSSYNEQFF

J: TRBJ2-1
V: TRBV5-1
D: TRBD2
size: NA
DNA: TGCGCCAGCAGCGGGACTAGCGAAAATGAGCAGTTCTTC
CDR3: CASSGTSENEQFF

J: TRBJ2-1
V: TRBV19
D: NA
size: many
DNA: TGTGCCAGTAGCCTGACGGGCTCCTACAATGAGCAGTTCTTC
CDR3: CASSLTGSYNEQFF

J: TRBJ2-1
V: TRBV18
D: TRBD2
size: NA
DNA: TGTGCCAGCTCACCACCGTACAGCGGGGCCGCGGGGGAGCAGTTCTTC
CDR3: CASSPPYSGAAGEQFF

J: TRBJ2-7
V: TRBV7-9
D: TRBD1
size: NA
DNA: TGTGCCAGCACCGCCGGGACAGACTACGAGCAGTACTTC
CDR3: CASTAGTDYEQYF

J: TRBJ1-2
V: TRBV5-1
D: NA
size: NA
DNA: TGCGCCAGCAGCTTGGTGGGACAAACAAACTATGGCTACACCTTC
CDR3: CASSLVGQTNYGYTF

J: TRBJ2-1
V: TRBV12-3/TRBV12-4
D: NA
size: many
DNA: TGTGCCAGCAGTTTGTCTAGAGAAGACCGTCAGTTCTTC
CDR3: CASSLSREDRQFF

J: TRBJ1-4
V: TRBV9
D: NA
size: many
DNA: TGTGCCAGCAGCCCTAGTGGGCAGGGCGGAAAACTGTTTTTT
CDR3: CASSPSGQGGKLFF

J: TRBJ2-1
V: TRBV6-6
D: NA
size: NA
DNA: TGTGCCAGCAGCCCTTTCACCGACAATGAGCAGTTCTTC
CDR3: CASSPFTDNEQFF

J: TRBJ2-5
V: TRBV12-3/TRBV12-4
D: TRBD2
size: NA
DNA: TGTGCCAGCAGCTTTAGCGGGAGGGGACAAGAGACCCAGTACTTC
CDR3: CASSFSGRGQETQYF

J: TRBJ2-1
V: TRBV2
D: NA
size: many
DNA: TGTGCCTGCGGACTGTCGAGCTCCTACAATGAGCAGTTCTTC
CDR3: CACGLSSSYNEQFF

J: TRBJ2-1
V: TRBV29-1
D: TRBD1
size: NA
DNA: TGCAGCGTCCTCGGACAGGCGAATTCCTACAATGAGCAGTTCTTC
CDR3: CSVLGQANSYNEQFF

J: TRBJ2-1
V: TRBV7-6
D: NA
size: NA
DNA: TGTGCCAGCAGCCCCTGGGGACATGAGAATGAGCAGTTCTTC
CDR3: CASSPWGHENEQFF

J: TRBJ2-2
V: TRBV2
D: NA
size: NA
DNA: TGTGCCAGCAGTGACTGGACCACTAGTCCGAATGAGCTGTTTTTT
CDR3: CASSDWTTSPNELFF

J: TRBJ2-1
V: TRBV19
D: NA
size: NA
DNA: TGTGCCAGTAGTTACAAACCGGATTACAATGAGCAGTTCTTC
CDR3: CASSYKPDYNEQFF

J: TRBJ1-1
V: TRBV7-3
D: NA
size: once
DNA: TGTGCCGGCGGAACAGGGAGAGGCTACTTAGAGGCTTTCTTT
CDR3: CAGGTGRGYLEAFF

J: TRBJ2-3
V: TRBV19
D: NA
size: NA
DNA: TGTGCCAGTAGTATGGGACGTAGAAACACAGATACGCAGTATTTT
CDR3: CASSMGRRNTDTQYF

J: TRBJ1-2
V: TRBV7-8
D: NA
size: NA
DNA: TGTGCCAACAGCGAACAAACGGGCGATGGTGGCTACACCTTC
CDR3: CANSEQTGDGGYTF

J: TRBJ2-7
V: TRBV29-1
D: TRBD1
size: once
DNA: TGCAGCATTAGTACCGGGACAGGGGCCTACGAGCAGTACTTC
CDR3: CSISTGTGAYEQYF

J: TRBJ2-7
V: TRBV11-3
D: NA
size: many
DNA: TGTGCCAGCAGCTTAACCTCAGCAACCTCCTACGAGCAGTACTTC
CDR3: CASSLTSATSYEQYF

J: TRBJ1-2
V: TRBV7-9
D: NA
size: NA
DNA: TGTGCCACCCACCCACAGGGAACAAACTATGGCTACACCTTC
CDR3: CATHPQGTNYGYTF

J: TRBJ1-5
V: TRBV19
D: NA
size: NA
DNA: TGTGCCAGCCTACCGATAGGGGAGAATCAGCCCCAGCATTTT
CDR3: CASLPIGENQPQHF

J: TRBJ2-7
V: TRBV7-2
D: NA
size: NA
DNA: TGTGCCAGCTCACCAGGTCACGAGCAGTACTTC
CDR3: CASSPGHEQYF

J: TRBJ1-1
V: TRBV20-1
D: NA
size: NA
DNA: TGCAGTGCTAGTAGTAGTCAGAGGGGGTGGAACACTGAAGCTTTCTTT
CDR3: CSASSSQRGWNTEAFF

J: TRBJ2-1
V: TRBV10-3
D: TRBD2
size: few
DNA: TGTGCCATCAGTGAGTCGAAACTAGCGGGGGGTCGAGGCGAGCAGTTCTTC
CDR3: CAISESKLAGGRGEQFF

J: TRBJ1-2
V: TRBV20-1
D: NA
size: once
DNA: TGCAGTGCTCCCCCGGGGGGGGGCTCAAGCTATGGCTACACCTTC
CDR3: CSAPPGGGSSYGYTF

J: TRBJ2-7
V: TRBV9
D: NA
size: NA
DNA: TGTGCCAGCAGCGTAGGGCCCGCCAACGAGCAGTACTTC
CDR3: CASSVGPANEQYF

J: TRBJ2-7
V: TRBV12-3/TRBV12-4
D: NA
size: NA
DNA: TGTGCCAGCAGTTTTTCGGGGCCCTACGAGCAGTACTTC
CDR3: CASSFSGPYEQYF